One and the same sample provided the 26 T cell receptor beta chains below, sequenced in a study of regulatory T cells in long-lasting Graves disease. Time point here: persistent/refractory GD, antithyroid drugs over 5 years with positive TRAb. The authors made the TCR library using RNA they extracted from PBMCs. Both iRepertoire HTBI primers and Arm-PCR of CDR3 regions were used to build the TCR beta libraries. TCRdb called the multiplex PCR reads again in MiXCR, with one record for every CDR3 protein. Among about 310,000 distinct CDR3 sequences, roughly a fifth were seen once, and the ten largest hold around 50%. The sample consisted of peripheral blood mononuclear cells (PBMCs), taken when the disease was refractory, from a patient treated with antithyroid drugs. The receptors come from a female donor with Graves disease.

This clonotype was picked up one time. The chain uses TRBV7-2 and TRBJ2-3; the D gene is possibly TRBD1 (6 bases). The CDR3 contains 15 residues. The germline V gene encodes CDR1 SGHTA and CDR2 FQGNSA. Trimming removed 5 bases from V and 2 bases from J, with 14 bases in between. CDR3 sequence (DNA): TGTGCCAGCAGCCCCAGTGGACAGCTCACAGATACGCAGTATTTT. Its translation: CASSPSGQLTDTQYF.

This clonotype was counted many times. The V and J genes are TRBV10-3 and TRBJ1-1; perhaps TRBD1 as D (6 bases). Germline V lookup: CDR1 ENHRY, CDR2 SYGVKD. The CDR3 covers 15 residues. V was clipped by 4 bases and J by 3 bases, with 15 bases between them. This chain's CDR3 is CAISGSGGGDTEAFF. The DNA for the CDR3 is TGTGCCATCAGTGGATCCGGAGGGGGGGACACTGAAGCTTTCTTT.

This clonotype occurred a few times. The gene calls are TRBV3-1 and TRBJ2-7; D is ambiguous. The CDR3 sequence is 14 residues long. Trimming removed 0 bases from V and 4 bases from J, with 10 bases in between. Germline V gene data show CDR1 as LGHDT and CDR2 as YNNKEL (reference sequence). As DNA, the CDR3 is TGTGCCAGCAGCCAAGACCCGACATCTTACGAGCAGTACTTC. Its translation is CASSQDPTSYEQYF.

This clonotype was observed a few times. This chain links TRBV9 with TRBJ1-6; D unclear. Trimming left V 0 bases short and J 7 bases short, with 8 bases between. Germline CDR1 and CDR2: SGDLS and YYNGEE. The CDR3 is 14 residues long. CDR3 nucleotides: TGTGCCAGCAGCGTAGATGCTTGGAATTCACCCCTCCACTTT. Protein product: CASSVDAWNSPLHF.

The V and J genes are TRBV6-9 and TRBJ2-2, with D possibly TRBD1 on 6 matching bases. The germline V gene encodes CDR1 MNHGY and CDR2 SVAAGI. The CDR3 extends over 15 amino acids. V was trimmed by 3 bases and J by 2 bases, leaving 10 bases between them. CDR3 nucleotides: TGTGCCAGCAGTTACCAGGGGCCTAACACCGGGGAGCTGTTTTTT. This codes for CASSYQGPNTGELFF.

This clonotype has just a few counts. The chain uses TRBV19 and TRBJ1-1; D unclear. Germline CDR1 reads LNHDA; CDR2 reads SQIVND (reference sequence). This CDR3 has 18 amino acids. The V end was cut by 5 bases, the J end by 10 bases, with 32 bases between. CDR3 nucleotide sequence: TGTGCCAGTAGTGATCCCTATTCAGGCCCGGGCCTAGAGAAGGGAGCTTTCTTT. It encodes CASSDPYSGPGLEKGAFF.

This sequence joins TRBV6-5 and TRBJ2-5, with 15 bases that match TRBD2. CDR1 and CDR2 (germline): MNHEY, SVGAGI. After removal of 2 bases from V and 6 bases from J, the junction contained 4 bases not matched to a gene. This CDR3 comprises 16 residues. The CDR3 region is CASSYPGTSGRKTQYF. In nucleotides, the CDR3 is TGTGCCAGCAGTTACCCTGGGACTAGCGGGAGGAAGACCCAGTACTTC.

This clonotype was counted many times. The gene calls are TRBV6-1 and TRBJ2-7; the D gene could be TRBD1 or TRBD2 (5 bases each). Trimming stripped 8 bases from V and 2 bases from J, with 16 bases between. The germline CDR1 and CDR2 sequences are MNHNS and SASEGT. This CDR3 spans 14 amino acids. CDR3 nucleotide sequence: TGTGCCAGCGACGTTGGGGGAGCGACCTACGAGCAGTACTTC. Residues: CASDVGGATYEQYF.

Ten or more counts support this clonotype. The V gene is TRBV7-9, the J gene TRBJ2-5; D uncertain. CDR3 size: 12 residues. Germline loops: CDR1 SEHNR, CDR2 FQNEAQ (reference sequence). Trimming stripped 6 bases from V and 5 bases from J, with 10 bases between. CDR3 sequence reads: CASSDRKETQYF. In DNA, the CDR3 is TGTGCCAGCAGTGACCGTAAGGAGACCCAGTACTTC.

The chain carries TRBV5-1 and TRBJ1-1; 7 bases match TRBD1. There are 15 residues in the CDR3. In germline, CDR1 is SGHRS, CDR2 YFSETQ. J lost 4 bases, V lost 0 bases, and 6 bases had no gene match. CDR3 amino acids: CASSLGAGGGTEAFF. The CDR3, as DNA: TGCGCCAGCAGCTTGGGGGCAGGGGGGGGCACTGAAGCTTTCTTT.

This clonotype was picked up many times. The chain links TRBV12-3 or TRBV12-4 to TRBJ2-7; possibly TRBD1 or TRBD2 for D (6 bases each). CDR3 length: 14 residues. The ends were cut back, 1 base at V and 3 bases at J, with 10 bases in the middle. The CDR3 bases are TGTGCCAGCAGTTTAGGGGGGGCGGACTACGAGCAGTACTTC. Translating it yields CASSLGGADYEQYF.

The table lists this clonotype with many counts. The genes are TRBV9 and TRBJ2-5; possible D gene TRBD2, 6 bases. The ends were cut back, 4 bases at V and 5 bases at J, with 6 bases in the middle. The germline V gene has CDR1 SGDLS and CDR2 YYNGEE. The CDR3 consists of 11 residues. The CDR3 protein is CASSRGETQYF. CDR3 DNA sequence: TGTGCCAGCAGCCGGGGGGAGACCCAGTACTTC.

This clonotype was seen many times. This chain connects TRBV28 to TRBJ1-2; D gene uncertain. V shed 2 bases and J shed 5 bases, with 12 bases lying between them. Germline V lookup: CDR1 MDHEN, CDR2 SYDVKM. The CDR3 runs to 14 residues. The CDR3 loop reads CASSLPGPIYGYTF. The CDR3 DNA reads TGTGCCAGCAGTTTACCGGGCCCCATTTATGGCTACACCTTC.

V and J are TRBV7-6 and TRBJ2-3; no definite D call. The CDR3 loop spans 15 amino acids. CDR1 and CDR2 (germline): SGHVS, FNYEAQ. The V end lost 4 bases, the J end lost 0 bases, and 11 bases lay between the germline ends. The CDR3 nucleotides read TGTGCCAGCAGCTCCCTCCCAGCGAGCACAGATACGCAGTATTTT. Its protein product is CASSSLPASTDTQYF.

CDR3 residues: CAISEQSGQETQYF. The CDR3 DNA follows: TGTGCCATCAGTGAGCAAAGCGGACAAGAGACCCAGTACTTC. This chain connects TRBV10-3 to TRBJ2-5, with D tentatively TRBD2 (5 bases). This CDR3 has 14 amino acids. V was clipped by 2 bases and J by 2 bases, with 9 bases between them. The germline CDR1 and CDR2 sequences are ENHRY and SYGVKD.

This clonotype was counted many times. The chain employs TRBV7-8 and TRBJ2-2; the D is unclear. The V end lost 1 base, the J end lost 4 bases, and 10 bases lay between the germline ends. The CDR3 consists of 15 residues. Germline-derived CDR1 and CDR2 are SGHVS and FQNEAQ. The CDR3 coding sequence is TGTGCCAGCAGCTTAGTCCGCGTACGCACCGGGGAGCTGTTTTTT. This codes for CASSLVRVRTGELFF.

V is TRBV20-1 and J is TRBJ2-3; TRBD1 or TRBD2 may be the D gene (5 bases each). The V and J ends lost 4 bases and 2 bases respectively, with 13 bases between them. The germline gives CDR1 DFQATT, CDR2 SNEGSKA (reference sequence). The length of the CDR3 is 14 residues. CDR3 nucleotide sequence: TGCAGTGCTAACCATCCAGGGACCACAGATACGCAGTATTTT. It specifies CSANHPGTTDTQYF.

In its sample, this clonotype was seen a few times. This chain uses TRBV6-2 or TRBV6-3 with TRBJ1-3; TRBD1 matches 8 bases. The CDR3 has 15 residues. Germline loops: CDR1 MNHEY, CDR2 SVGEGT. Germline trimming cut 4 bases from V and 0 bases from J; bases unmatched to any gene: 2. DNA of the CDR3: TGTGCCAGCAGTTTTACAGGGGGCTCTGGAAACACCATATATTTT. Residues: CASSFTGGSGNTIYF.

A remark on this clonotype: Germline and junction disagree at one end, which may indicate a read error. This sequence joins TRBV11-2 and TRBJ1-5, with D perhaps matching TRBD1 (6 bases). CDR3 length: 15 amino acids. Germline CDR1 and CDR2: SGHAT and FQNNGV. The chain's CDR3 is CTSSWTVDSNQPQHF. CDR3 DNA: TGTACCAGCTCCTGGACAGTCGATAGCAATCAGCCCCAGCATTTT. Complete variable domain (other parts from reference TRBV11-2 and TRBJ1-5): EAGVAQSPRYKIIEKRQSVAFWCNPISGHATLYWYQQILGQGPKLLIQFQNNGVVDDSQLPKDRFSAERLKGVDSTLKIQPAKLEDSAVYLCTSSWTVDSNQPQHFGDGTRLSIL.

This clonotype was found many times. This chain connects TRBV7-2 to TRBJ2-7, with 13 positions matching TRBD2. The germline CDR1 and CDR2 sequences are SGHTA and FQGNSA. The junction had 5 bases not matched to a gene; V was cut back by 5 bases and J by 4 bases. This CDR3 has 15 amino acids. CDR3 in amino acids: CASSQGLAGPYEQYF. The CDR3 nucleotides read TGTGCCAGCAGCCAGGGACTAGCGGGACCATACGAGCAGTACTTC.

This clonotype was seen only a few times. V gene TRBV20-1 combines with J gene TRBJ2-3; 8 bases match TRBD2. Germline loops: CDR1 DFQATT, CDR2 SNEGSKA (reference sequence). The CDR3 length is 13 residues. CDR3 coding DNA: TGCAGCTTACGGGAGGGCCGGACAGATACGCAGTATTTT. Its translation: CSLREGRTDTQYF.

The J gene is TRBJ2-1, the V gene TRBV11-2; 8 nucleotides line up with TRBD2. V lost 6 bases to trimming and J lost 15 bases; unmatched junction nucleotides: 13. The CDR3 length is 13 residues. The germline V gene has CDR1 SGHAT and CDR2 FQNNGV. CDR3 protein: CASRPRASGSTFF. The CDR3 nucleotides read TGTGCCAGCAGACCTAGGGCGAGCGGGAGCACGTTCTTC.

V and J are TRBV5-1 and TRBJ2-6, with D possibly matching TRBD1 (5 bases). V lost 2 bases and J lost 0, with 9 bases in between. The V gene's germline CDR1 is SGHRS and CDR2 YFSETQ. The CDR3 runs to 16 residues. The DNA of the CDR3 is TGCGCCAGCAGCTTAAAACAGGTCTCTGGGGCCAACGTCCTGACTTTC. Its protein product is CASSLKQVSGANVLTF. Together with reference TRBV5-1 and TRBJ2-6, the CDR3 gives the full variable domain: KAGVTQTPRYLIKTRGQQVTLSCSPISGHRSVSWYQQTPGQGLQFLFEYFSETQRNKGNFPGRFSGRQFSNSRSEMNVSTLELGDSALYLCASSLKQVSGANVLTFGAGSRLTVL.

This clonotype showed up just a few times. The J gene is TRBJ1-5, the V gene TRBV19, with D perhaps TRBD1 (5 bases). Germline values: CDR1 LNHDA, CDR2 SQIVND (reference sequence). Trimming took 3 bases from V and 1 from J, leaving 10 bases between them. This CDR3 comprises 15 residues. Here the CDR3 DNA reads TGTGCCAGTAGTATCACGTCAGGGAGCAATCAGCCCCAGCATTTT. This codes for CASSITSGSNQPQHF.

This clonotype was found many times. This chain connects TRBV20-1 to TRBJ2-1; D call uncertain. CDR1 is DFQATT, CDR2 SNEGSKA, per germline (reference sequence). The ends were cut back, 4 bases at V and 5 bases at J, with 12 bases in the middle. This CDR3 region has 13 residues. The CDR3: CSAIRLVNNEQFF. DNA of the CDR3: TGCAGTGCTATAAGGCTAGTGAACAATGAGCAGTTCTTC.

The CDR3 DNA reads as TGTGCCAGCAGTTTATACCCTATTCCAGCGGGAGGAATCGGGGAGCTGTTTTTT. Protein sequence: CASSLYPIPAGGIGELFF. The J gene is TRBJ2-2, the V gene TRBV27; TRBD2 aligns across 9 bases. Germline assignment: CDR1 MNHEY and CDR2 SMNVEV (reference sequence). The V segment lost 1 base and the J segment 7 bases; nucleotides outside the gene matches: 13. CDR3 length: 18 residues.